This T cell receptor (beta chain) was sequenced in a study of T-cell reconstitution after alpha-beta-depleted transplantation in children. Study results and limitations: The high TCRbeta diversity at day 60 in some patients came from surviving recipient T cells and thymic progenitors. After one year, T-cell counts and TCRbeta diversity mostly came from new T cells. About two months after transplant, alpha-beta T cells reportedly came from several hundred expanded graft clones.

Details on this clonotype: As yet, its antigen is unknown.

Unique molecular identifiers were used in preparing the TCRbeta library. TCRdb used MiXCR to reprocess the PCR reads, holding one entry per CDR3 protein. Among some 550,000 distinct CDR3 sequences, 20% to 25% were seen once, and the ten largest hold roughly 15%. The CDR3 covers 22 residues. Germline CDR1 MGHRA, CDR2 YSYEKL. Between the trimmed V and J ends, which lost 0 bases and 3 bases, there was a span of 29 bases. Sample: PBMCs, mostly from graft donor cells, taken 360 days after TCRalphabeta/CD19-depleted stem cell transplant. This clonotype originated in a boy less than two years old who had a stem cell transplant for acute myeloid leukemia, so the T cells may come from the graft donor. This rearrangement joins TRBV4-1 to TRBJ2-2; possibly TRBD1 for D (6 bases). Written as DNA, the CDR3 is TGCGCCAGCAGCCAAGATAGACCACGCATAGTCCCCATCAACAGGGACACCGGGGAGCTGTTTTTT. The encoded protein is CASSQDRPRIVPINRDTGELFF.